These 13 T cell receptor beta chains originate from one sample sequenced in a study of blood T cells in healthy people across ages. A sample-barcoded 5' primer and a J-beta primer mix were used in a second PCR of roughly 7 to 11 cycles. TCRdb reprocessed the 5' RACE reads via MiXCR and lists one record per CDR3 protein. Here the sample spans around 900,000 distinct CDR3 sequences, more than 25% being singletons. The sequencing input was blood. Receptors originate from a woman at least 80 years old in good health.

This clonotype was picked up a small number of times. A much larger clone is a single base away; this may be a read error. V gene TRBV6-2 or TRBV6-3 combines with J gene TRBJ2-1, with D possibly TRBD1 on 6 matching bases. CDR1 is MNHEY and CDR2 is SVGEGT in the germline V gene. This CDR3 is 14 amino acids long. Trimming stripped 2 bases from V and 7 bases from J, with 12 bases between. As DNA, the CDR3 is TGTGCCAGCAGTTACGCGTCTCAGGGGAATGAGCAGTTCTTC. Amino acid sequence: CASSYASQGNEQFF.

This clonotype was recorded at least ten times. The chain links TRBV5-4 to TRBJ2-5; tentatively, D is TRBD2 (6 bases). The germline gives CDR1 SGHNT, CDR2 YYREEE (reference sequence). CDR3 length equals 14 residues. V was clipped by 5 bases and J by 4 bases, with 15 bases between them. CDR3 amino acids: CASREGWGRETQYF. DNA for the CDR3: TGTGCCAGCAGGGAGGGGTGGGGGAGAGAGACCCAGTACTTC.

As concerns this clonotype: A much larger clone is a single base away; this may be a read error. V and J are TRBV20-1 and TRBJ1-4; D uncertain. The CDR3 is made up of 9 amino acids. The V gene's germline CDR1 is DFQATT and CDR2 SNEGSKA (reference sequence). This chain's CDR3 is CSPNEKRFF. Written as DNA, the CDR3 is TGCAGTCCTAATGAAAAACGGTTTTTT.

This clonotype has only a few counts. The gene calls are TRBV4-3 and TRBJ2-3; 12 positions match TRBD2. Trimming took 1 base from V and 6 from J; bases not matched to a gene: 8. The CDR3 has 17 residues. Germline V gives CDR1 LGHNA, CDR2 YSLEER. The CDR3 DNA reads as TGCGCCAGCAGCCAAGCGTTGACTAGCGGGGGATGGGATACGCAGTATTTT. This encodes CASSQALTSGGWDTQYF.

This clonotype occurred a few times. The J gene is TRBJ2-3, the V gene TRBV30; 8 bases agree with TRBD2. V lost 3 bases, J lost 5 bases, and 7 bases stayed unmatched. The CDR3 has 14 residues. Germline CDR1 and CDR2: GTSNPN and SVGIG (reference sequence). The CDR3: CAWRTSGGVDTQYF. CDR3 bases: TGTGCCTGGAGAACTAGCGGTGGGGTAGATACGCAGTATTTT.

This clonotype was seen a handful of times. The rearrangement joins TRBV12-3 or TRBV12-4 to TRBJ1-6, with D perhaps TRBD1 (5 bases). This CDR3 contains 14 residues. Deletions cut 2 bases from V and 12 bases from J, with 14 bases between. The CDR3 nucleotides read TGTGCCAGCAGTTTAACAGGTCTCCTAGGACCCCTCCACTTT. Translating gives CASSLTGLLGPLHF.

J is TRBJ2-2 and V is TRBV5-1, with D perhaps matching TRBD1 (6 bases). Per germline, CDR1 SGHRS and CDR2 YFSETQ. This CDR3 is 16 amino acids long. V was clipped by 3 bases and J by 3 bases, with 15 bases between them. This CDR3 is CASSSWAGVDTGELFF. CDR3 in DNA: TGCGCCAGCAGCTCCTGGGCAGGGGTCGACACCGGGGAGCTGTTTTTT. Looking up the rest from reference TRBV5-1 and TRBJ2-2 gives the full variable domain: KAGVTQTPRYLIKTRGQQVTLSCSPISGHRSVSWYQQTPGQGLQFLFEYFSETQRNKGNFPGRFSGRQFSNSRSEMNVSTLELGDSALYLCASSSWAGVDTGELFFGEGSRLTVL.

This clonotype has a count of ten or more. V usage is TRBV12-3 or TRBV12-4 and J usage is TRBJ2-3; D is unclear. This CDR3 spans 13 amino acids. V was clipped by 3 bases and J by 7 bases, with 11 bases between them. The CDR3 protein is CASSFSLRHTQYF. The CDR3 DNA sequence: TGTGCCAGCAGTTTTAGCCTGCGGCATACGCAGTATTTT.

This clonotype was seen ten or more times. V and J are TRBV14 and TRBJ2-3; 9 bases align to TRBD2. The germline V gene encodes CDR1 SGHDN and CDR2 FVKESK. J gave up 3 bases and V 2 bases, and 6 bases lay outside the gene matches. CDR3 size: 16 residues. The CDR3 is CASSQIAGEFTDTQYF. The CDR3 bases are TGTGCCAGCAGCCAAATAGCGGGGGAGTTTACAGATACGCAGTATTTT.

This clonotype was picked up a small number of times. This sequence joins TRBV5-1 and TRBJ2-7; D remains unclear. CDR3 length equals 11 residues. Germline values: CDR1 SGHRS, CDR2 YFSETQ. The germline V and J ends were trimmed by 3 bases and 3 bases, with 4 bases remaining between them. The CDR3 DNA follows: TGCGCCAGCAGCTGGAGCTACGAGCAGTACTTC. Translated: CASSWSYEQYF.

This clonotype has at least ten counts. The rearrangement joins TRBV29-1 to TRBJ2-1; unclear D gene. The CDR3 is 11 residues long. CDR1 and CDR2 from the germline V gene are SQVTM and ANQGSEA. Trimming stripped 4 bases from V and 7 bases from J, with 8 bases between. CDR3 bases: TGCAGCGTTGGGCTCGGTAATGAGCAGTTCTTC. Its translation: CSVGLGNEQFF.

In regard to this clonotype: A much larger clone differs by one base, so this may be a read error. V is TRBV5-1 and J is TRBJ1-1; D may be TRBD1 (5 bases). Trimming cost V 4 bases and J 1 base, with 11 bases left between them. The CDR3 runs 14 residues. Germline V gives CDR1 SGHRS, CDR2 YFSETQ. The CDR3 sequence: CASSAEQANTEAFF. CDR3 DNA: TGCGCCAGCAGCGCGGAACAGGCGAACACTGAAGCTTTCTTT. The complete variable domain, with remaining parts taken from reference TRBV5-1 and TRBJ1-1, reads KAGVTQTPRYLIKTRGQQVTLSCSPISGHRSVSWYQQTPGQGLQFLFEYFSETQRNKGNFPGRFSGRQFSNSRSEMNVSTLELGDSALYLCASSAEQANTEAFFGQGTRLTVV.

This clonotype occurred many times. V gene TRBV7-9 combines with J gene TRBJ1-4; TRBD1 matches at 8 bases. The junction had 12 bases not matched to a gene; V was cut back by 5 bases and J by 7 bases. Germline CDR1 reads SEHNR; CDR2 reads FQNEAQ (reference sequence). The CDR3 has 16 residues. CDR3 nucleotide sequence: TGTGCCAGCAGCCCAAAAGACAGGGGAAAGGCTGAAAAACTGTTTTTT. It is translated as CASSPKDRGKAEKLFF.